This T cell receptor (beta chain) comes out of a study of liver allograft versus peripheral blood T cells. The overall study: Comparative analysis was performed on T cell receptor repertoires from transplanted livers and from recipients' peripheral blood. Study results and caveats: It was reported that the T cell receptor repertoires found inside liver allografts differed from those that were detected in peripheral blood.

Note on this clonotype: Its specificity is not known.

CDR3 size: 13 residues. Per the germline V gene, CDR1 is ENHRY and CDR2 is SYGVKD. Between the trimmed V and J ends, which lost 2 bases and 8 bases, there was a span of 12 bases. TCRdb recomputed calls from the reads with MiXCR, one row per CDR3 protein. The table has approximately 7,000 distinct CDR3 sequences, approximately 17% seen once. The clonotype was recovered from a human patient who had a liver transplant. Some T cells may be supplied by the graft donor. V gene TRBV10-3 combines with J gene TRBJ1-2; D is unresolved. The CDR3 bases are TGTGCCATCAGTGAGCCCCCACTTCGCGGCTACACCTTC. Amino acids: CAISEPPLRGYTF.